The T cell receptor (beta chain) under discussion was sequenced for a study of shared clonotypes between healthy human individuals. Comment on this clone: Its matching antigen is unknown. This sample includes further DNA sequences coding for the same CDR3.

The CDR3 length is 13 residues. V lost 2 bases to trimming and J lost 2 bases, with 6 bases between them. Germline loops: CDR1 LNHDA, CDR2 SQIVND (reference sequence). The method was immunoSEQ multiplex PCR; TCRdb's version includes in-frame clones alone and lacks a portion of them. The repertoire holds roughly 2.2 million clones, with approximately 93% as singletons. Study-wide findings and caveats: Despite large depth, rarefaction showed incomplete sorted-subset sequencing. With several donors compared, around 5% of naive CD4 clonotypes were shared.

This clonotype was sampled from a man between 18 and 35 years old in good health. Some clones in this sample may be carry-over from other donors' samples. Sequencing used naive CD4+ T cells from PBMCs. Described subset: CD45RA+ positively selected. The chain employs TRBV19 and TRBJ1-2; unclear D gene. The CDR3 coding sequence is TGTGCCAGTAGTATAAGGGAGAACTATGGCTACACCTTC. It translates to CASSIRENYGYTF.